The 12 T cell receptor beta chains presented below share a single source sample, sequenced in a study of cytomegalovirus exposure and HLA in healthy donors. Using immunoSEQ multiplex PCR, the repertoire was profiled, and TCRdb retains in-frame clones only, with some absent. The sample has approximately 59,000 clones, 80% to 95% seen once. The source material was PBMCs. The receptors originated from a man aged 18-30 years in good health and CMV-seropositive.

The V call is TRBV30, the J call TRBJ2-1, with TRBD2 matching over 8 bases. Germline V gives CDR1 GTSNPN, CDR2 SVGIG (reference sequence). The junction had 8 bases not matched to a gene; V was cut back by 6 bases and J by 4 bases. This CDR3 contains 14 residues. CDR3 DNA sequence: TGTGCCTGCGAGAGAGGCGGGAGGTACAATGAGCAGTTCTTC. Translation gives CACERGGRYNEQFF.

The V and J genes are TRBV5-6 and TRBJ2-5, with a weak D call TRBD2 (5 bases). Germline assignment: CDR1 SGHDT and CDR2 YYEEEE. V lost 2 bases, J lost 5 bases, and 13 bases lay in between. This CDR3 has 14 residues. The DNA for the CDR3 is TGTGCCAGCAGCTTTATGAGGGCCGGGGAGACCCAGTACTTC. Translated: CASSFMRAGETQYF.

This clone was found once. This chain's CDR3 is CASSEDRGLVQPQHF. DNA for the CDR3: TGTGCCAGCAGTGAAGACAGGGGGCTGGTTCAGCCCCAGCATTTT. This chain connects TRBV6-1 to TRBJ1-5, with 9 positions matching TRBD1. CDR1 is MNHNS and CDR2 is SASEGT in the germline V gene. The CDR3 contains 15 residues. Trimming cost V 1 base and J 6 bases; bases outside gene matches: 4.

This clone was detected only once. The chain links TRBV7-2 to TRBJ1-1, with TRBD1 as a possible D gene (6 bases). V lost 7 bases and J lost 0, with 12 bases in between. This CDR3 is built from 14 residues. Germline values: CDR1 SGHTA, CDR2 FQGNSA. The CDR3, as DNA: TGTGCCAGCATCCGGGACACGATGAACACTGAAGCTTTCTTT. It codes for CASIRDTMNTEAFF.

The chain couples TRBV19 to TRBJ1-1; a possible D gene is TRBD1 (6 bases). Trimming stripped 6 bases from V and 1 base from J, with 24 bases between. The CDR3 sequence is 18 residues long. Looked up from germline, CDR1 is LNHDA and CDR2 is SQIVND (reference sequence). CDR3 nucleotides: TGTGCCAGTAGACCACTACGATATGAACAGGGTAAGAACACTGAAGCTTTCTTT. Translation: CASRPLRYEQGKNTEAFF.

This clone was observed a single time. The chain couples TRBV29-1 to TRBJ2-3, with 10 positions matching TRBD2. Unmatched junction bases numbered 12, after V lost 7 bases and J lost 8 bases. This CDR3 has 14 residues. Per germline, CDR1 SQVTM and CDR2 ANQGSEA. The CDR3, as DNA: TGCAGCGCCGGCATGAGCGGGAGGGCCACTACGCAGTATTTT. Translated: CSAGMSGRATTQYF.

The chain is built from TRBV2 and TRBJ2-5; TRBD1 might be the D (6 bases). Germline-derived CDR1 and CDR2 are SNHLY and FYNNEI. There are 14 residues in the CDR3. V shed 5 bases and J shed 1 base, with 11 bases lying between them. The CDR3 spells CASSLQGPQETQYF. In nucleotides, the CDR3 is TGTGCCAGCAGTTTACAGGGACCCCAAGAGACCCAGTACTTC.

CDR3 in amino acids: CASSLGTGYEQYF. CDR3 DNA sequence: TGTGCCAGCAGCTTAGGAACAGGGTACGAGCAGTACTTC. V and J are TRBV7-9 and TRBJ2-7; perhaps TRBD1 as D (6 bases). CDR3 length: 13 amino acids. Germline assignment: CDR1 SEHNR and CDR2 FQNEAQ (reference sequence). V was shortened by 1 base and J by 4 bases, with 8 bases between the two germline ends.

This clone is a singleton in its sample. This chain connects TRBV5-6 to TRBJ2-3; D may be TRBD2 (7 bases). V was clipped by 0 bases and J by 2 bases, with 10 bases between them. CDR1 and CDR2 (germline): SGHDT, YYEEEE. The CDR3 loop spans 15 amino acids. CDR3 in amino acids: CASSLEAGATDTQYF. CDR3 in DNA: TGTGCCAGCAGCTTGGAGGCGGGGGCCACAGATACGCAGTATTTT. The whole variable domain, filled in from reference TRBV5-6 and TRBJ2-3, reads DAGVTQSPTHLIKTRGQQVTLRCSPKSGHDTVSWYQQALGQGPQFIFQYYEEEERQRGNFPDRFSGHQFPNYSSELNVNALLLGDSALYLCASSLEAGATDTQYFGPGTRLTVL.

This rearrangement joins TRBV28 to TRBJ1-5, with a weak D call TRBD1 (6 bases). This CDR3 contains 15 residues. Between the trimmed V and J ends, which lost 3 bases and 4 bases, there was a span of 13 bases. Per germline, CDR1 MDHEN and CDR2 SYDVKM. The CDR3 DNA sequence: TGTGCCAGCAGTTTCCCCCGGACAGAAAATCAGCCCCAGCATTTT. This encodes CASSFPRTENQPQHF.

The chain recombines TRBV6-9 with TRBJ1-2; 7 nucleotides line up with TRBD1. V shed 7 bases and J 3 bases; nucleotides not matched to a gene: 11. CDR1 and CDR2 (germline): MNHGY, SVAAGI. This CDR3 region has 15 residues. The CDR3 reads CASTTGTVKHYGYTF. The CDR3 region has the DNA TGTGCCAGCACCACCGGGACAGTTAAACACTATGGCTACACCTTC.

The J gene is TRBJ2-7, the V gene TRBV4-1; no reliable D call. The CDR3 totals 14 residues. Germline V CDR1 and CDR2: MGHRA, YSYEKL. Trimming left V 7 bases short and J 3 bases short, with 16 bases between. In DNA form, the CDR3 reads TGCGCCAGCAAGCCCGAAGAACAGAGCTACGAGCAGTACTTC. Amino acid sequence: CASKPEEQSYEQYF.